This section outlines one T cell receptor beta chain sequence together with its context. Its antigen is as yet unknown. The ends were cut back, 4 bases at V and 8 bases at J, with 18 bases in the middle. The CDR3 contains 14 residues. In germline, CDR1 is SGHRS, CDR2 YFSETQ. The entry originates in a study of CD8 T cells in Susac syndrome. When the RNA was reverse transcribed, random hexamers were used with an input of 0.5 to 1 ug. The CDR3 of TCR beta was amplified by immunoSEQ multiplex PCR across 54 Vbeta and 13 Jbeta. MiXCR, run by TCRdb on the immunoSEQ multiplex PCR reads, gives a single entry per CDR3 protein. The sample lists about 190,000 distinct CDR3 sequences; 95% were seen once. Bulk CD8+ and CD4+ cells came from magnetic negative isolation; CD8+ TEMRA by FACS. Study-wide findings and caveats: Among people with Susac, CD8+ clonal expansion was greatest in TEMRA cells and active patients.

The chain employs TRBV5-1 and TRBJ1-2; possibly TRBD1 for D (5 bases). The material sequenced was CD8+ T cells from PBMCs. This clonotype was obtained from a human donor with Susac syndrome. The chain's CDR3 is CASSPRDPFRGYTF. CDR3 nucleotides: TGCGCCAGCAGCCCCAGGGACCCCTTCCGGGGCTACACCTTC.